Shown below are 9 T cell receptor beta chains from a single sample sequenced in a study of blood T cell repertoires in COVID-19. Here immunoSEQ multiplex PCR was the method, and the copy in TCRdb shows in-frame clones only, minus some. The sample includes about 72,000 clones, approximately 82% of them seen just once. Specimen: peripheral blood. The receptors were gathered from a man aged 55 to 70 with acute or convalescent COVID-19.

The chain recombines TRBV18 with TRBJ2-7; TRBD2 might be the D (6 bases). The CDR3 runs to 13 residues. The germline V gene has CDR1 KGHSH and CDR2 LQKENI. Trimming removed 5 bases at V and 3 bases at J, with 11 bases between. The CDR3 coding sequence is TGTGCCAGCTCAGTAGGGACTGGCTACGAGCAGTACGTC. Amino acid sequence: CASSVGTGYEQYV.

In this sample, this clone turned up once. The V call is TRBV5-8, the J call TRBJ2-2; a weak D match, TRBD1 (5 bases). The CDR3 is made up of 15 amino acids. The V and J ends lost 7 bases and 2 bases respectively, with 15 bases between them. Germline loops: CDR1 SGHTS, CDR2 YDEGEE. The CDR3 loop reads CASRRRGGNTGELFF. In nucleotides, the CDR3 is TGTGCCAGCCGCCGTAGGGGCGGTAACACCGGGGAGCTGTTTTTT.

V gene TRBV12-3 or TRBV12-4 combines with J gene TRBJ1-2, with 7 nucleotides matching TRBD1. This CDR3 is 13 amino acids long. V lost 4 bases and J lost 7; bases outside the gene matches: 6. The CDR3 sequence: CASSSATGFGYTF. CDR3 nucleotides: TGTGCCAGCAGTTCCGCGACAGGGTTTGGCTACACCTTC.

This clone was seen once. The CDR3 here is CASSTGTGALGNTIYF. DNA of the CDR3: TGTGCCAGTAGTACGGGGACAGGGGCTCTTGGAAACACCATATATTTT. The chain joins TRBV19 to TRBJ1-3; 10 bases are a match to TRBD1. V gave up 4 bases and J gave up 3 bases; unmatched junction bases: 6. This CDR3 is 16 amino acids long. The germline gives CDR1 LNHDA, CDR2 SQIVND (reference sequence).

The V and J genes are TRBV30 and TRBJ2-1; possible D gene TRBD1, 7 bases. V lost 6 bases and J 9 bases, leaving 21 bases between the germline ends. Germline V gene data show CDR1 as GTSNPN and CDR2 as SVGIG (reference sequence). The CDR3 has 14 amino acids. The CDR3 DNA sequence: TGTGCCTGTTCTCACAGGGGCGCGGGGAGTGAGCAGTTCTTC. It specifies CACSHRGAGSEQFF. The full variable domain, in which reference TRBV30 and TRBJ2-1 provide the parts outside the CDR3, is SQTIHQWPATLVQPVGSPLSLECTVEGTSNPNLYWYRQAAGRGLQLLFYSVGIGQISSEVPQNLSASRPQDRQFILSSKKLLLSDSGFYLCACSHRGAGSEQFFGPGTRLTVL.

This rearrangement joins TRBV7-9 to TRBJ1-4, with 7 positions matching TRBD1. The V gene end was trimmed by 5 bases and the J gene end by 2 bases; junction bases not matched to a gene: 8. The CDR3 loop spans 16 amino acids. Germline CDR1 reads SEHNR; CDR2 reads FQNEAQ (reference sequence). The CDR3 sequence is CASSARQGETNEKLFF. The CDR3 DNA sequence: TGTGCCAGCAGCGCCCGACAGGGAGAGACTAATGAAAAACTGTTTTTT.

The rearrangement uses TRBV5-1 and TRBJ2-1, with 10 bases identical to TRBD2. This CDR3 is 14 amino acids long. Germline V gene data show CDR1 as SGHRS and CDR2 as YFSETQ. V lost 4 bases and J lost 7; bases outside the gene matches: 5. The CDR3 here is CASSKWTSGNEQFF. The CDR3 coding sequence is TGCGCCAGCAGCAAGTGGACTAGCGGTAATGAGCAGTTCTTC.

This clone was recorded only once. The chain's CDR3 is CASRGGQENTEAFF. CDR3 DNA: TGTGCCAGCAGGGGGGGACAGGAGAACACTGAAGCTTTCTTT. This chain joins TRBV5-8 and TRBJ1-1, with 8 nucleotides matching TRBD1. There are 14 residues in the CDR3. Germline CDR1 SGHTS, CDR2 YDEGEE. Trimming cost V 5 bases and J 1 base; bases outside gene matches: 4.

CDR3 DNA sequence: TGTGCCAGTAGTAGACCGGGACAGGCTATCGGCTACACCTTC. This codes for CASSRPGQAIGYTF. This chain joins TRBV19 and TRBJ1-2; 8 bases are shared with TRBD1. J lost 8 bases, V lost 4 bases, and 9 bases had no gene match. This CDR3 contains 14 residues. Germline CDR1 reads LNHDA; CDR2 reads SQIVND (reference sequence). Looking up the rest from reference TRBV19 and TRBJ1-2 gives the full variable domain: DGGITQSPKYLFRKEGQNVTLSCEQNLNHDAMYWYRQDPGQGLRLIYYSQIVNDFQKGDIAEGYSVSREKKESFPLTVTSAQKNPTAFYLCASSRPGQAIGYTFGSGTRLTVV.